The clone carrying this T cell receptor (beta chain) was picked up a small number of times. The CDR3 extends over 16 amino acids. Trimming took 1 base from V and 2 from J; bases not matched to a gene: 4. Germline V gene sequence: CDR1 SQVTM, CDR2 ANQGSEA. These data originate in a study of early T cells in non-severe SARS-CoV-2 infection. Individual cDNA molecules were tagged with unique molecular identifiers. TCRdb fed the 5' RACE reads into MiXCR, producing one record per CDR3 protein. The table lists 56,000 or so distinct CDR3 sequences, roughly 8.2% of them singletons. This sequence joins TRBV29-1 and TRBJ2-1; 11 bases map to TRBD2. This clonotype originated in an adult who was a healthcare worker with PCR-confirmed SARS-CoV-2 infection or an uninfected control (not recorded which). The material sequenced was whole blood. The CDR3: CSVEGVSGRAYNEQFF. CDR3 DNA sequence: TGCAGCGTTGAAGGCGTTAGCGGGAGGGCCTACAATGAGCAGTTCTTC.